The 4 T cell receptor beta chains below come from one sample, sequenced in a study of blood T cell repertoires in COVID-19. Assay: immunoSEQ multiplex PCR; the TCRdb copy retains only in-frame clones and omits some. The sample includes 150,000 to 200,000 clones, around 84% seen only once; the top ten take roughly 15%. Sequences were obtained from PBMCs or T cells enriched from blood (not recorded which). These receptors were obtained from a man in his forties or fifties who had recovered from COVID-19.

The V call is TRBV6-5, the J call TRBJ1-4, with a weak D call TRBD1 (5 bases). V shed 7 bases and J shed 8 bases, with 17 bases lying between them. This CDR3 contains 14 residues. Germline CDR1 MNHEY, CDR2 SVGAGI. The CDR3 sequence: CASTGAGLGEKLFF. The CDR3 bases are TGTGCCAGCACGGGAGCGGGACTCGGGGAAAAACTGTTTTTT.

The J gene is TRBJ1-2, the V gene TRBV28; 9 positions agree with TRBD1. V trimming: 5 bases; J trimming: 2 bases; junction bases outside the gene matches: 3. Germline V CDR1 and CDR2: MDHEN, SYDVKM. This CDR3 contains 14 residues. The CDR3 sequence: CASSIQGANYGYTF. The CDR3, as DNA: TGTGCCAGCAGTATACAGGGGGCCAACTATGGCTACACCTTC.

V usage is TRBV6-5 and J usage is TRBJ2-7; 9 bases fit TRBD1. Germline loops: CDR1 MNHEY, CDR2 SVGAGI. V dropped 6 bases and J dropped 13; count of bases not matched to a gene: 10. CDR3 length: 12 amino acids. This CDR3 is CASRPGQGVEYF. The CDR3 region has the DNA TGTGCCAGCAGACCGGGACAGGGAGTCGAATACTTC.

The chain joins TRBV19 to TRBJ1-2; D gene ambiguous. V was clipped by 8 bases and J by 0 bases, with 13 bases between them. CDR1 and CDR2 (germline): LNHDA, SQIVND (reference sequence). This CDR3 comprises 14 residues. The CDR3 sequence is CASGRPGSNYGYTF. The CDR3 DNA is TGTGCCAGTGGGCGCCCAGGATCTAACTATGGCTACACCTTC.